This T cell receptor (beta chain) was sequenced for a study of blood T cell repertoires in COVID-19. Study-level information: The United States, Italy and Spain supplied acute and convalescent COVID-19 samples. The cDNA or gDNA used as material had been derived from T cells, B-cell-depleted T cells, or PBMCs.

Authors' processing steps: It was from reference gene primer amplification that nucleated cell counts were estimated. Method: immunoSEQ multiplex PCR; TCRdb's copy keeps in-frame clones and lacks some. V and J calls and clone size are copied from that table; D and trimming were computed from the DNA. The repertoire holds about 400,000 clones, with roughly 86% as singletons. J lost 2 bases, V lost 5 bases, and 9 bases had no gene match. The CDR3 totals 15 residues. Germline values: CDR1 SQVTM, CDR2 ANQGSEA. This clone was counted once. The receptor was isolated from a human donor in a cohort sampled during active COVID-19. The rearrangement joins TRBV29-1 to TRBJ2-5, with 9 bases fitting TRBD1. What was sequenced was peripheral blood. CDR3 DNA sequence: TGCAGCGTTCTCCCCTGGACAGGGGATCAAGAGACCCAGTACTTC. This gives the protein CSVLPWTGDQETQYF.